This T cell receptor (beta chain) came from a study of cytomegalovirus exposure and HLA in healthy donors. General study findings and limits: Most sequenced TCRs were rare (though some public TCRs occurred in many donors). The study put under 200 TCR beta chains on its list as cytomegalovirus-associated. The finding came from a later analysis; first-cohort TCR clusters tended to co-occur in the 110 or so validation repertoires. Using the classifier, cytomegalovirus status was reportedly diagnosed with high specificity and sensitivity.

About this clone: Its matching antigen is unknown.

CDR3 length: 17 residues. V trimming: 1 base; J trimming: 5 bases; junction bases outside the gene matches: 13. From germline, CDR1 is MGHRA and CDR2 YSYEKL. Sequencing was performed with immunoSEQ multiplex PCR; in TCRdb, only in-frame clones are kept and a portion is missing. Here the sample spans more than 110,000 clones, roughly 93% being singletons. The genes are TRBV4-1 and TRBJ1-2, with 7 bases aligning to TRBD1. The source is a young man in good health and CMV-seropositive. The sequencing input was PBMCs. The CDR3 sequence is CASSQALTATGVYGYTF. DNA of the CDR3: TGCGCCAGCAGCCAAGCCCTTACCGCCACAGGGGTATATGGCTACACCTTC.